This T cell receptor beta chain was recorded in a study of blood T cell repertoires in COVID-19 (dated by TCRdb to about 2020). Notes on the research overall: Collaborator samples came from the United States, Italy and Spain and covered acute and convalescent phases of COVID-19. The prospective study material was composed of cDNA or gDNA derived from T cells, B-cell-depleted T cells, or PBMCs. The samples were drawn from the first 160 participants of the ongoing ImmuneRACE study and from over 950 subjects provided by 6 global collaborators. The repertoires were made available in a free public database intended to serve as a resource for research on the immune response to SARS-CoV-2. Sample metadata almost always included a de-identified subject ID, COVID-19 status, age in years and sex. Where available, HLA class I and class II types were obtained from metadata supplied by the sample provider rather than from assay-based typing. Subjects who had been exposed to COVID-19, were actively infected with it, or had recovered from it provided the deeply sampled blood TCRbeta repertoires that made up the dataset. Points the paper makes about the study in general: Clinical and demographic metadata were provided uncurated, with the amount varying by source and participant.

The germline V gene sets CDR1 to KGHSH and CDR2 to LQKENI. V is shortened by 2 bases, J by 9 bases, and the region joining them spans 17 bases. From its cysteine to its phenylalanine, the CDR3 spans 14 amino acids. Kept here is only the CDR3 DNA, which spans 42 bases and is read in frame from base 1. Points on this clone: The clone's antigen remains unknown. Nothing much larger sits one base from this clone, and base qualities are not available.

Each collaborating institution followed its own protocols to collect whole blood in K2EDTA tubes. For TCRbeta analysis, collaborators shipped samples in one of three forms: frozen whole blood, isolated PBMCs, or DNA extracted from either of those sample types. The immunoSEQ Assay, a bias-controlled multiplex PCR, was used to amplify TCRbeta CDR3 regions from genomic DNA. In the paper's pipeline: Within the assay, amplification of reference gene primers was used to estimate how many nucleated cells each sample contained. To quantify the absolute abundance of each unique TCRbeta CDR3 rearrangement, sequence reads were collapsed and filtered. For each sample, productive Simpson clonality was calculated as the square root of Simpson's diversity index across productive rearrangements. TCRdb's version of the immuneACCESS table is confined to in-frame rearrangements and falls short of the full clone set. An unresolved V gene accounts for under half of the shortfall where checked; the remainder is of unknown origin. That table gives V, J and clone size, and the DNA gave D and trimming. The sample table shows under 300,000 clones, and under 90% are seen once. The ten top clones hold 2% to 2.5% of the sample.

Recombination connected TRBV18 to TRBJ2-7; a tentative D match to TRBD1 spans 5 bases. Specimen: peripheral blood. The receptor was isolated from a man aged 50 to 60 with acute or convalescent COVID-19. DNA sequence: TGTGCCAGCTCACCATCACAGGACCCAGGGTGGCAGTACTTC. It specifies CASSPSQDPGWQYF.